The 24 T cell receptor beta chains below come from one sample, sequenced in a study of blood T cell repertoires in COVID-19. TCRdb keeps only in-frame clones here, not all; method: immunoSEQ multiplex PCR. The repertoire holds over 150,000 clones, with roughly 85% as singletons. Sequenced material: peripheral blood. These receptors were taken from a woman older than 75 with acute or convalescent COVID-19.

This clone was observed a single time. The chain links TRBV9 to TRBJ2-7, with D hard to call. CDR1 and CDR2 from the germline V gene are SGDLS and YYNGEE. The CDR3 has 13 amino acids. V was clipped by 2 bases and J by 6 bases, with 12 bases between them. The CDR3 region has the DNA TGTGCCAGCAGCGTGTCAAGTCCGGGCGAGCAGTACTTC. It yields the protein CASSVSSPGEQYF.

V and J are TRBV4-1 and TRBJ2-5, with 8 bases that match TRBD2. Germline CDR1 and CDR2: MGHRA and YSYEKL. Unmatched junction bases numbered 9, after V lost 1 base and J lost 5 bases. The CDR3 has 16 residues. CDR3 sequence reads: CASSQVEAGVWETQYF. The DNA of the CDR3 is TGCGCCAGCAGCCAAGTAGAAGCGGGAGTCTGGGAGACCCAGTACTTC.

This chain joins TRBV19 and TRBJ1-3; 9 nucleotides agree with TRBD1. V was clipped by 6 bases and J by 0 bases; unmatched bases: 0. The CDR3 sequence is 14 residues long. Per the germline V gene, CDR1 is LNHDA and CDR2 is SQIVND (reference sequence). CDR3: CASRDRGSGNTIYF. The DNA of the CDR3 is TGTGCCAGTAGGGACAGGGGCTCTGGAAACACCATATATTTT.

The gene calls are TRBV5-1 and TRBJ1-2; 7 bases agree with TRBD1. The V and J ends lost 2 bases and 2 bases, in that order; junction bases with no gene match: 9. The CDR3 spans 16 residues. The germline CDR1 and CDR2 sequences are SGHRS and YFSETQ. This chain's CDR3 is CASSFGPDRPNYGYTF. CDR3 coding DNA: TGCGCCAGCAGCTTCGGCCCGGACAGGCCCAACTATGGCTACACCTTC. Using reference TRBV5-1 and TRBJ1-2 for the parts outside the CDR3, the full variable domain is KAGVTQTPRYLIKTRGQQVTLSCSPISGHRSVSWYQQTPGQGLQFLFEYFSETQRNKGNFPGRFSGRQFSNSRSEMNVSTLELGDSALYLCASSFGPDRPNYGYTFGSGTRLTVV.

The chain links TRBV6-6 to TRBJ2-1; 7 positions agree with TRBD1. Germline V CDR1 and CDR2: MNHNY, SVGAGI (reference sequence). The CDR3 is 13 residues long. V shed 6 bases, J shed 10 bases, and the junction held 9 bases outside the gene matches. This CDR3 is CASRMTGPNEQFF. The CDR3 nucleotides are TGTGCCAGCAGAATGACAGGGCCCAACGAGCAGTTCTTC.

V usage is TRBV6-5 and J usage is TRBJ2-1; TRBD2 aligns across 14 bases. The germline V gene encodes CDR1 MNHEY and CDR2 SVGAGI. V was pared by 6 bases and J by 2 bases, with 0 bases of the junction left unmatched. CDR3 length: 15 amino acids. Here the CDR3 DNA reads TGTGCCAGCAGGACTAGCGGGGGGGCCTACAATGAGCAGTTCTTC. Translating gives CASRTSGGAYNEQFF.

Concerning this clone: At the DNA level, this CDR3 is encoded by other sequences in the same sample as well. The V gene is TRBV6-2 or TRBV6-3, the J gene TRBJ2-7; D gene unclear. The germline CDR1 and CDR2 sequences are MNHEY and SVGEGT. V gave up 5 bases and J gave up 1 base, with 3 bases separating them. CDR3 length equals 11 residues. DNA for the CDR3: TGTGCCAGCAGTCAGTCCTACGAGCAGTACTTC. As protein: CASSQSYEQYF.

This clone has a handful of counts. This chain connects TRBV30 to TRBJ2-1; D is uncertain. The V gene's germline CDR1 is GTSNPN and CDR2 SVGIG (reference sequence). The CDR3 runs to 10 residues. Trimming removed 0 bases at V and 10 bases at J, with 4 bases between. In DNA form, the CDR3 reads TGTGCCTGGAGTGTTGAGGAGCAGTTCTTC. It is translated as CAWSVEEQFF.

This rearrangement joins TRBV12-3 or TRBV12-4 to TRBJ2-5, with TRBD2 matching 7 bases. This CDR3 is built from 13 residues. The junction had 6 bases not matched to a gene; V was cut back by 6 bases and J by 5 bases. The CDR3 loop is CASRQGGLETQYF. In DNA, the CDR3 is TGTGCCAGCAGGCAGGGAGGGTTGGAGACCCAGTACTTC.

The chain has TRBV5-6 and TRBJ1-5; D gene uncertain. V shed 0 bases and J shed 5 bases, with 15 bases lying between them. CDR3 length: 16 residues. Germline V gene lookup returns CDR1 SGHDT and CDR2 YYEEEE. Here the CDR3 reads CASSLAAGSGYQPQHF. CDR3 bases: TGTGCCAGCAGCTTGGCCGCGGGTTCGGGTTATCAGCCCCAGCATTTT. Supplemented by reference TRBV5-6 and TRBJ1-5, the full variable domain reads DAGVTQSPTHLIKTRGQQVTLRCSPKSGHDTVSWYQQALGQGPQFIFQYYEEEERQRGNFPDRFSGHQFPNYSSELNVNALLLGDSALYLCASSLAAGSGYQPQHFGDGTRLSIL.

The chain couples TRBV5-1 to TRBJ1-1; D not resolved. CDR3 length: 14 residues. Trimming shortened V by 1 base and J by 2 bases, and 9 bases separated the two germline ends. The germline gives CDR1 SGHRS, CDR2 YFSETQ. CDR3: CASSLTQINTEAFF. CDR3 DNA sequence: TGCGCCAGCAGCTTGACACAGATAAACACTGAAGCTTTCTTT. Looking up the rest from reference TRBV5-1 and TRBJ1-1 gives the full variable domain: KAGVTQTPRYLIKTRGQQVTLSCSPISGHRSVSWYQQTPGQGLQFLFEYFSETQRNKGNFPGRFSGRQFSNSRSEMNVSTLELGDSALYLCASSLTQINTEAFFGQGTRLTVV.

This chain uses TRBV5-4 with TRBJ1-2; 9 bases agree with TRBD1. Germline lookup yields CDR1 SGHNT and CDR2 YYREEE (reference sequence). This CDR3 region has 15 residues. The J segment lost 0 bases and the V segment lost 4 bases, leaving 4 bases of the junction unmatched. This CDR3 reads CASSPGTGTNYGYTF. CDR3 nucleotide sequence: TGTGCCAGCAGCCCGGGGACAGGGACTAACTATGGCTACACCTTC.

This sequence joins TRBV28 and TRBJ1-2; a possible D gene is TRBD1 (5 bases). Trimming shortened V by 7 bases and J by 0 bases, and 15 bases separated the two germline ends. Germline V gives CDR1 MDHEN, CDR2 SYDVKM. The CDR3 is made up of 15 amino acids. CDR3 coding DNA: TGTGCCAGCACCAAAGAGGCAGGGACTAACTATGGCTACACCTTC. It codes for CASTKEAGTNYGYTF.

In regard to this clone: The junction shows a germline mismatch at one end, possibly a read error. The rearrangement links TRBV28 to TRBJ1-4, with 9 bases fitting TRBD1. This CDR3 contains 15 residues. The germline V gene encodes CDR1 MDHEN and CDR2 SYDVKM. CDR3 DNA: TGTGCCAGCAGCCAAGCGGGACAGGGTAATCAAAAACTGTTTTTT. Protein: CASSQAGQGNQKLFF.

The CDR3 protein is CASSWDRDYYNEQFF. CDR3 DNA: TGTGCCAGCAGTTGGGACAGGGACTACTACAATGAGCAGTTCTTC. The chain is built from TRBV5-5 and TRBJ2-1; TRBD1 matches 9 bases. V shed 5 bases, J shed 3 bases, and the junction held 6 bases outside the gene matches. Germline V gives CDR1 SGHKS, CDR2 YYEKEE (reference sequence). The CDR3 totals 15 residues.

This clone was seen a single time. The chain is built from TRBV19 and TRBJ1-5; perhaps TRBD1 as D (6 bases). The CDR3 is made up of 13 amino acids. The germline V gene has CDR1 LNHDA and CDR2 SQIVND (reference sequence). The V and J ends lost 4 bases and 10 bases respectively, with 14 bases between them. The CDR3 is CASSNQGSEPQHF. As DNA, the CDR3 is TGTGCCAGTAGTAACCAGGGGAGCGAACCCCAGCATTTT. The whole variable domain, filled in from reference TRBV19 and TRBJ1-5, reads DGGITQSPKYLFRKEGQNVTLSCEQNLNHDAMYWYRQDPGQGLRLIYYSQIVNDFQKGDIAEGYSVSREKKESFPLTVTSAQKNPTAFYLCASSNQGSEPQHFGDGTRLSIL.

This chain joins TRBV9 and TRBJ1-2, with D hard to call. This CDR3 contains 15 residues. CDR1 SGDLS and CDR2 YYNGEE come from the germline V gene. The V gene lost 1 base and the J gene lost 3 bases, with 13 bases spanning the gap. CDR3 DNA: TGTGCCAGCAGCGTAACCTATGCGACACACTATGGCTACACCTTC. It is translated as CASSVTYATHYGYTF. Looking up the rest from reference TRBV9 and TRBJ1-2 gives the full variable domain: DSGVTQTPKHLITATGQRVTLRCSPRSGDLSVYWYQQSLDQGLQFLIQYYNGEERAKGNILERFSAQQFPDLHSELNLSSLELGDSALYFCASSVTYATHYGYTFGSGTRLTVV.

The chain couples TRBV6-5 to TRBJ2-7; D is perhaps TRBD1 (5 bases). Trimming shortened V by 6 bases and J by 2 bases, and 11 bases separated the two germline ends. This CDR3 contains 13 residues. Germline V lookup: CDR1 MNHEY, CDR2 SVGAGI. The CDR3 here is CASRDTAPYEQYF. CDR3 DNA sequence: TGTGCCAGCAGGGACACAGCCCCCTACGAGCAGTACTTC.

Worth noting for this clone: At one of its ends the junction is not consistent with the germline gene, which may arise from a read error. The chain links TRBV6-6 to TRBJ1-6, with D maybe TRBD1 (6 bases). This CDR3 contains 14 residues. Germline CDR1 and CDR2: MNHNY and SVGAGI (reference sequence). Written as DNA, the CDR3 is TGTGCCAGCAGTTACTCAGGTCAGGGGATACCCCCCCACTTT. It translates to CASSYSGQGIPPHF.

The chain combines TRBV29-1 with TRBJ1-4, with a weak D call TRBD1 (5 bases). This CDR3 is built from 12 residues. The germline CDR1 and CDR2 sequences are SQVTM and ANQGSEA. CDR3 region: CTARGGNEKLFF. CDR3 coding DNA: TGCACCGCCCGGGGGGGTAATGAAAAACTGTTTTTT.

This chain links TRBV5-1 with TRBJ1-2, with D maybe TRBD1 (5 bases). The CDR3 extends over 12 amino acids. Germline CDR1 is SGHRS and CDR2 is YFSETQ. With 4 bases removed from V and 4 bases from J, the gap between germline ends came to 8 bases. This CDR3 is CASSPGGYGYTF. CDR3 coding DNA: TGCGCCAGCAGCCCGGGGGGCTATGGCTACACCTTC.

The genes are TRBV5-1 and TRBJ1-1, with 8 bases matching TRBD1. The J segment lost 1 base and the V segment lost 6 bases, leaving 8 bases of the junction unmatched. Germline V gene sequence: CDR1 SGHRS, CDR2 YFSETQ. This CDR3 region has 15 residues. CDR3 bases: TGCGCCAGCACTCTAGGGGACAGGACGAACACTGAAGCTTTCTTT. It encodes CASTLGDRTNTEAFF.

The V call is TRBV4-3, the J call TRBJ1-5, with D uncertain. V was trimmed by 2 bases and J by 4 bases, leaving 6 bases between them. The CDR3 totals 13 residues. Germline CDR1 and CDR2: LGHNA and YSLEER. CDR3 DNA sequence: TGCGCCAGCAGCCAATCTCTAAATCAGCCCCAGCATTTT. Residues: CASSQSLNQPQHF.

The chain is built from TRBV6-5 and TRBJ1-1, with D maybe TRBD1 (5 bases). V dropped 6 bases and J dropped 3 bases, with 17 bases sitting between them. The CDR3 covers 15 residues. The germline gives CDR1 MNHEY, CDR2 SVGAGI. The CDR3 nucleotides read TGTGCCAGCAGCTACACGGGCCTCAGGGACACTGAAGCTTTCTTT. Translation: CASSYTGLRDTEAFF.